This TCR beta chain came from a study of cytomegalovirus exposure and HLA in healthy donors (dated by TCRdb to 2016 to 2017). General notes on the study: According to an earlier analysis of around 600 of the donors, roughly 180 million T cells yielded 100 million or so unique TCR beta sequences and 250 to 350 Gb of sequence data. Every discovery cohort repertoire had been produced on one sequencing platform. To study patterns of TCR occurrence, a later analysis re-analyzed previously published TCR beta repertoires from 650 to 750 donors and added high-resolution HLA genotyping. Roughly 5 DR-DQ haplotypes were handled as single units for association and clustering, since linkage in the cohort was strong. Among the roughly 380 genotyped donors, around 81% belonged to the genetic ancestry cluster associated with self-reported Caucasian donors. A later genetic analysis took genome-wide SNP genotypes for about 65% of the roughly 670 donors and used that subset as a discovery cohort. The later analysis used no new phenotypic data to find candidate immune exposures, relying instead on TCR beta sequences and their occurrence across donors. Typing coverage varied by locus: roughly 620-630 donors for A, B, C, DRB1 and DQB1; roughly 560 for DQA1; some 610 for DPA1; fewer than 480 for DPB1. The T cell repertoires of several hundred subjects were profiled by immunosequencing and related to cytomegalovirus serostatus. An earlier analysis of several hundred of the donors applied high-throughput TCR beta sequencing to assess whether each TCR beta V gene segment acted as functional or pseudogenic. Among around 400 genotyped donors of the cohort, an average of roughly 240,000 unique TCR beta nucleotide sequences were sequenced per donor, 15% to 20% of them non-productive. An early release covering roughly 600 HLA-typed donors comprised about 290 gigabases of sequencing data and around 85 million unique TCR sequences. Besides the first cohort of 500 to 700 subjects, a separate validation cohort made up of some 110 different subjects was used. The aim of the study was to test whether cataloging public T cell receptors could identify signatures of past pathogen exposure. Alongside the repertoire data, information on donor age, sex, ethnicity and CMV serostatus was compiled. High-throughput TCR immunosequencing, statistical association of individual TCRs with disease status, and machine learning were combined to predict cytomegalovirus infection status. HLA typing covered class I and class II loci at four-digit resolution.

By share, this clone ranks as medium-sized (0.01 to 0.1%). The antigen it recognizes is unknown. No much larger clonotype is one base removed from it; base qualities were not supplied. The germline V and J ends show losses of 4 bases and 8 bases respectively, and no gene match explains 9 bases of the junction. The CDR3 sequence holds 16 residues, the cysteine and phenylalanine included. Left in the record is the CDR3 DNA by itself, 48 bases read in frame from the first base. CDR1 SEHNR and CDR2 FQNEAQ are derived from the germline V gene (reference sequence). The library was generated by the immunoSEQ multiplex PCR assay. The multiplex PCR relied on a mix of 60 forward primers for TCR Vbeta segments and 13 reverse primers for TCR Jbeta segments. Amplification of the CDR3 region of rearranged TCR beta genes was performed with a multiplex PCR assay on genomic DNA. On the Illumina HiSeq System, the amplified TCR beta libraries were sequenced as 87-base-pair reads. In the paper's pipeline: A later analysis counted tens of millions of unique TCR beta chains across the approximately 700 repertoires, and some 12 million of these chains were shared by at least two donors. Raw reads were error-corrected and collapsed into unique sequences by a nearest-neighbor algorithm in which closely related sequences were merged to remove PCR and sequencing errors. V, D and J gene segments were assigned by aligning CDR3 sequences to IMGT reference sequences. For a sequence to be retained, a match of at least six nucleotides to both a V gene segment and a J gene segment was required. A rearrangement was called productive if the CDR3 had no stop codons and remained in frame with V and J, and every other rearrangement was called non-productive. CDR3 was defined by IMGT convention, running from the second conserved V-encoded cysteine to the conserved J-encoded phenylalanine. Sequences without an unambiguous match to a single V gene segment were excluded from the earlier analysis of approximately 600 of the donors. An earlier analysis of several hundred of the donors called V segments functional above 56.7% productive rearrangements and segregating when the between-donor standard deviation exceeded 5%. To diagnose cytomegalovirus status from the catalog of TCR beta chain sequences, a statistical classification framework was built. In a later analysis, V and J genes were assigned by comparing TCR nucleotide sequences against IMGT/GENE-DB human TR gene sequences. In a later analysis, CDR3 sequences and most-parsimonious VDJ recombination scenarios were assigned using the TCRdist pipeline. A later analysis defined each TCR beta chain by its CDR3 amino acid sequence plus V-gene family, and excluded reads lacking a unique V-gene family. To address suspected cross-contamination and a sequencing artifact, a later analysis removed under 600 highly shared, low-generation-probability nucleotide sequences. A later analysis calculated a clonal expansion index for each public chain from normalized within-repertoire ranks of inferred template counts. Generation probabilities in a later analysis came from a VDJ recombination model fitted to out-of-frame rearrangements, and those results were checked against IGoR. A later analysis scored TCR-TCR, TCR-HLA and TCR-CMV co-occurrence with hypergeometric tests, applying a repertoire-size bias correction to TCR pairs. To estimate false discovery rates, a later analysis permuted the HLA or CMV assignments 20 times. In a later analysis, co-occurring TCRs were grouped with DBSCAN, and TCRdist sequence similarity was added when clustering was performed within HLA-allele-positive subsets. Co-occurrence clustering excluded repertoires with fewer than 30,000 or more than 120,000 public chains, plus five with anomalous nucleotide sharing. Drawn from immuneACCESS, this table holds only the in-frame rearrangements with V and J called that TCRdb kept. Clones are partly lost; checked studies trace under half to an unresolved V gene and leave the rest unexplained. That table gives V, J and clone size, and the DNA gave D and trimming. Counted in this sample were about 140,000 clones; 82% of them appeared once. The ten top clones hold roughly 3.2% of the sample.

Study-wide conclusions, independent of this receptor: The 87-base-pair reads could not distinguish some IMGT-functional V segments, including TRBV6-2 and TRBV6-3, so those segments were excluded. Most TCR sequences were observed very rarely across donors, whereas some public TCRs were present in many individuals. A later analysis reported that several top co-occurrence clusters appeared linked to parvovirus B19, influenza, CMV and Epstein-Barr virus. In an earlier analysis of approximately 600 of the donors, most TCR beta V segments were observed in productive rearrangements about 87% or about 30% of the time, broadly matching IMGT annotations. A later genetic analysis reported fewer N-insertions in productive TCRs among donors in an Asian-associated ancestry cluster than the roughly 720-donor mean. At a false discovery rate of 0.05, a later analysis linked around 17,000 TCR beta sequences to specific HLA alleles. In a later analysis, TCR association rates were found to vary across HLA loci, with the most associated TCRs seen for DRB1 alleles and the fewest for HLA-C alleles. The study gave a list of 150 to 200 TCR beta chains associated with cytomegalovirus. In both the original and validation cohorts, the classifier was reported to diagnose cytomegalovirus status with high specificity and sensitivity. HLA typing was unavailable for some donors at each locus, so association tests used only the typed subset. The cohort was sequenced for TCR beta chains only, and without alpha or paired-chain data the features that could be detected were limited. When HLA alleles, especially DR and DQ, strongly co-occurred, attributing TCR associations to individual alleles was difficult. An association between a missense DCLRE1C variant and V-gene and J-gene trimming of TCR beta chains was found in a later genetic analysis and replicated in an independent cohort. Presence/absence analyses assumed roughly uniform sequencing depth across donors, an assumption that may not hold. CMV serostatus was the only immune exposure information available for the cohort. Correlated functional status among segregating V segments might be attributable to linkage disequilibrium, but an unknown experimental factor could not be ruled out. A few of the identified cytomegalovirus-associated TCR beta chains were confirmed in vitro to be specific for cytomegalovirus antigens. A later analysis found that HLA-associated TCR beta chains were more clonally expanded and had lower generation probabilities than equally common non-associated chains. It was suggested by the authors that the approach could potentially be generalized to other disease states and immunological phenotypes. A cluster of highly shared sequence variants was judged likely to be a technical artifact of the sequencing pipeline. A further reported finding was that TCR beta sequences accurately predicted the HLA-A and HLA-B alleles for most subjects in the first cohort. The earlier analysis of nearly 600 of the donors excluded over 15 rarely observed V segments, including chromosome 9 orphons, because counts were too low. A later analysis found that most CMV-associated TCR beta chains appeared HLA-restricted, with HLA associations seemingly driven largely by CMV exposure.

In total, approximately 700 healthy bone marrow donors made up the cohort. At the time of sampling, every cohort member was nominally healthy, though immune exposures that went unrecorded were likely present. The donor was CMV seropositive and belonged to the group of more than 250 seropositive cohort members. A peripheral blood sample was provided by each donor, and peripheral blood mononuclear cells were used for TCR beta sequencing. Genomic DNA was extracted from the blood cell samples with the Qiagen DNeasy Blood Extraction Kit. The chain joins TRBV7-9 to TRBJ2-1, with 12 bases aligning to TRBD2. The TCR originated in a man between 18 and 35 years old in good health and CMV-seropositive. The sample comprised PBMCs. The nucleotide sequence reads TGTGCCAGCAGCTCTAGCGGGAGGGCCCTCAACGATGAGCAGTTCTTC. The encoded protein is CASSSSGRALNDEQFF.